This T cell receptor (beta chain) was recorded in a study of T cell changes during pregnancy in multiple sclerosis. The CDR3 extends over 15 amino acids. The germline V and J ends were trimmed by 5 bases and 7 bases, with 17 bases remaining between them. Germline loops: CDR1 SGHVS, CDR2 FQNEAQ. Profiled with immunoSEQ multiplex PCR; TCRdb holds only in-frame clones, not every one. The profile shows approximately 50,000 clones, about 90% of them singletons. The sequencing used CD4+ T cells from peripheral blood mononuclear cells, collected after pregnancy. The origin of this receptor is a female donor with multiple sclerosis, enrolled in a pregnancy study. V and J are TRBV7-8 and TRBJ1-4, with D possibly matching TRBD1 (6 bases). The DNA for the CDR3 is TGTGCCAGCAGCCTGAACAGGGATCGGGTTGAAAAACTGTTTTTT. Its protein product is CASSLNRDRVEKLFF.